The next 30 T cell receptor beta chains were all read from a single sample in a study of T cells in Graves' hyperthyroidism and ophthalmopathy. Amplification yielded TCR beta CDR3 regions, with RNA transcripts as the source. The HTBI primer set was used in a first-round RT-PCR of the TCR CDR3. Each CDR3 protein is one row after TCRdb ran MiXCR on the multiplex PCR reads. The sample gives 400,000 to 550,000 distinct CDR3 sequences, approximately 25% of which show up once; about 10% is in the top ten. The sequenced material came from blood. The receptors were sampled from a woman in her thirties with Graves' ophthalmopathy.

This clonotype was seen repeatedly, ten times or more. This chain connects TRBV2 to TRBJ1-1; tentatively, D is TRBD1 (5 bases). V lost 5 bases and J lost 3, with 10 bases in between. The CDR3 runs 13 residues. Germline V gene data show CDR1 as SNHLY and CDR2 as FYNNEI. The CDR3 sequence is CASSWGGDTEAFF. DNA for the CDR3: TGTGCCAGCAGTTGGGGGGGGGACACTGAAGCTTTCTTT.

As concerns this clonotype: Likely a read error: the CDR3 ends without its conserved phenylalanine or tryptophan. This chain links TRBV27 with TRBJ2-7; 8 positions agree with TRBD1. With V trimmed by 1 base and J by 6 bases, 5 bases remained unmatched. CDR3 length: 14 residues. The germline V gene encodes CDR1 MNHEY and CDR2 SMNVEV (reference sequence). The CDR3 reads CASSLLDRVGEQYY. The CDR3 DNA sequence: TGTGCCAGCAGTTTATTGGACAGGGTGGGCGAGCAGTACTAC.

CDR3 nucleotide sequence: TGTGCCAGCAGGAACATCCGGGACAGGGACTACGAGCAGTACTTC. This sequence encodes CASRNIRDRDYEQYF. The chain carries TRBV6-2 or TRBV6-3 and TRBJ2-7; 9 bases fit TRBD1. This CDR3 has 15 residues. V lost 6 bases, J lost 3 bases, and 9 bases stayed unmatched. The germline gives CDR1 MNHEY, CDR2 SVGEGT.

Many counts were recorded for this clonotype. The rearrangement joins TRBV5-6 to TRBJ1-2; D is ambiguous. Trimming removed 0 bases from V and 4 bases from J, with 10 bases in between. CDR3 length: 14 amino acids. Germline CDR1 SGHDT, CDR2 YYEEEE. The CDR3 region has the DNA TGTGCCAGCAGCTTGGGGTCACTGTCCTATGGCTACACCTTC. Encoded protein: CASSLGSLSYGYTF.

At least ten counts were recorded for this clonotype. The V and J genes are TRBV6-5 and TRBJ2-5; 10 bases align to TRBD2. The V gene end was trimmed by 1 base and the J gene end by 3 bases; junction bases not matched to a gene: 8. CDR1 is MNHEY and CDR2 is SVGAGI in the germline V gene. CDR3 length equals 17 residues. CDR3 nucleotides: TGTGCCAGCAGTTACTACCTAGCGGGGGCCATAAAAGAGACCCAGTACTTC. It specifies CASSYYLAGAIKETQYF.

This clonotype was recorded many times. The chain recombines TRBV10-3 with TRBJ2-7; D might be TRBD1 (5 bases). The CDR3 contains 14 residues. Per the germline V gene, CDR1 is ENHRY and CDR2 is SYGVKD. V was trimmed by 3 bases and J by 3 bases, leaving 12 bases between them. The CDR3 sequence: CAISDSTVIYEQYF. As DNA, the CDR3 is TGTGCCATCAGTGATTCGACAGTGATCTACGAGCAGTACTTC.

V and J are TRBV28 and TRBJ1-2, with D unclear. CDR3 length: 14 amino acids. V lost 6 bases and J 4 bases, leaving 15 bases between the germline ends. Germline V gives CDR1 MDHEN, CDR2 SYDVKM. CDR3 coding DNA: TGTGCCAGCAGGAACGAGATAAGGTCCTATGGCTACACCTTC. It codes for CASRNEIRSYGYTF.

This chain joins TRBV20-1 and TRBJ2-5; the D gene is possibly TRBD2 (6 bases). The CDR3 covers 13 residues. From germline, CDR1 is DFQATT and CDR2 SNEGSKA (reference sequence). Here the CDR3 reads CGCLGRGEETQYF. The CDR3 nucleotides are TGCGGTTGCTTGGGGCGGGGAGAAGAGACCCAGTACTTC.

The sample holds many counts of this clonotype. The chain links TRBV6-5 to TRBJ2-7, with 7 bases matching TRBD1. CDR1 MNHEY and CDR2 SVGAGI come from the germline V gene. The V gene end was trimmed by 8 bases and the J gene end by 0 bases; junction bases not matched to a gene: 13. This CDR3 contains 16 residues. DNA of the CDR3: TGTGCCAGCGGTTGGGATACGGGACAGAGCTCCTACGAGCAGTACTTC. Its protein product is CASGWDTGQSSYEQYF.

Many counts were recorded for this clonotype. The rearrangement joins TRBV13 to TRBJ2-7; D perhaps matches TRBD1 (7 bases). Trimming stripped 5 bases from V and 2 bases from J, with 19 bases between. The CDR3 loop spans 16 amino acids. CDR1 is PRHDT, CDR2 FYEKMQ, per germline (reference sequence). The CDR3 coding sequence is TGTGCCAGCAGCCTAATAGCGGACAGGAGGCCCTACGAGCAGTACTTC. Its protein product is CASSLIADRRPYEQYF.

This clonotype came up many times. This rearrangement joins TRBV6-5 to TRBJ1-2; D not resolved. Trimming pared 0 bases from V and 8 bases from J, leaving 10 bases between. Germline V lookup: CDR1 MNHEY, CDR2 SVGAGI. The CDR3 extends over 13 amino acids. CDR3 sequence reads: CASSYSSMRGYTF. DNA for the CDR3: TGTGCCAGCAGTTACTCCTCCATGAGAGGCTACACCTTC.

This clonotype was recorded at least ten times. V gene TRBV5-6 combines with J gene TRBJ2-7; TRBD1 might be the D (6 bases). V was cut by 2 bases and J by 2 bases, with 11 bases left in between. CDR1 and CDR2 (germline): SGHDT, YYEEEE. CDR3 length: 14 residues. CDR3 DNA sequence: TGTGCCAGCAGCTTAGGACAGAGCACCTACGAGCAGTACTTC. Translation gives CASSLGQSTYEQYF.

At least ten counts were recorded for this clonotype. The rearrangement joins TRBV25-1 to TRBJ2-2; D is perhaps TRBD1 or TRBD2 (6 bases each). V lost 3 bases, J lost 0 bases, and 14 bases lay in between. CDR3 length equals 17 residues. Germline V gives CDR1 MGHDK, CDR2 SYGVNS. This CDR3 reads CASSESKRGPNTGELFF. As DNA, the CDR3 is TGTGCCAGCAGTGAGTCGAAACGGGGGCCGAACACCGGGGAGCTGTTTTTT.

The sample holds a few counts of this clonotype. This rearrangement joins TRBV28 to TRBJ2-7; 8 bases align to TRBD1. The V gene's germline CDR1 is MDHEN and CDR2 SYDVKM. CDR3 size: 12 residues. V gave up 8 bases and J gave up 6 bases; unmatched junction bases: 6. The CDR3 region has the DNA TGTGCCAGCCAGGGGGCTAGCATCGAGCAGTACTTC. It yields the protein CASQGASIEQYF.

This clonotype was seen a few times. This chain connects TRBV11-2 to TRBJ1-6; 8 bases fit TRBD1. The junction had 6 bases not matched to a gene; V was cut back by 6 bases and J by 2 bases. Germline CDR1 SGHAT, CDR2 FQNNGV. CDR3 length: 16 residues. As DNA, the CDR3 is TGTGCCAGCAGAAGCATACAGGGGGCCTATAATTCACCCCTCCACTTT. Protein sequence: CASRSIQGAYNSPLHF.

The V call is TRBV24-1, the J call TRBJ2-3; 8 bases are shared with TRBD1. The CDR3 has 15 amino acids. V dropped 5 bases and J dropped 1; count of bases not matched to a gene: 4. Germline V gene data show CDR1 as KGHDR and CDR2 as SFDVKD. As DNA, the CDR3 is TGTGCCACCAGTGCCCCGGGACAGGGCACAGATACGCAGTATTTT. It specifies CATSAPGQGTDTQYF.

The chain employs TRBV5-1 and TRBJ1-5; possibly TRBD1 for D (5 bases). Germline V gives CDR1 SGHRS, CDR2 YFSETQ. The CDR3 contains 12 residues. V was cut by 7 bases and J by 7 bases, with 12 bases left in between. The CDR3 sequence: CASGPSGQPQHF. Written as DNA, the CDR3 is TGCGCCAGCGGCCCCTCAGGGCAGCCCCAGCATTTT.

This clonotype was counted at least ten times. This CDR3 reads CASSLGATENYGYTF. CDR3 bases: TGTGCCAGCAGCTTAGGGGCGACAGAAAACTATGGCTACACCTTC. This rearrangement joins TRBV13 to TRBJ1-2; perhaps TRBD1 as D (5 bases). The CDR3 contains 15 residues. CDR1 is PRHDT and CDR2 is FYEKMQ in the germline V gene (reference sequence). The V gene lost 0 bases and the J gene lost 2 bases, with 10 bases spanning the gap. Complete variable domain (other parts from reference TRBV13 and TRBJ1-2): AAGVIQSPRHLIKEKRETATLKCYPIPRHDTVYWYQQGPGQDPQFLISFYEKMQSDKGSIPDRFSAQQFSDYHSELNMSSLELGDSALYFCASSLGATENYGYTFGSGTRLTVV.

This clonotype was recorded at least ten times. The genes are TRBV7-2 and TRBJ2-2; 7 bases line up with TRBD1. Looked up from germline, CDR1 is SGHTA and CDR2 is FQGNSA. The CDR3 runs 15 residues. V lost 5 bases to trimming and J lost 3 bases; unmatched junction nucleotides: 6. The CDR3 spells CASSPRQGYTGELFF. The CDR3 nucleotides are TGTGCCAGCAGCCCCCGACAGGGATACACCGGGGAGCTGTTTTTT.

This clonotype showed up just a few times. This clone may be a read error of a much larger clone one base away. The chain combines TRBV7-3 with TRBJ2-2; possible D gene TRBD2, 5 bases. The CDR3 has 15 residues. Germline V gene data show CDR1 as SGHTA and CDR2 as FQGTGA. The chain's CDR3 is CASSITPVPDGEPFF. In DNA form, the CDR3 reads TGTGCCAGCAGCATAACTCCCGTCCCCGACGGGGAGCCGTTTTTT.

This clonotype showed up many times. In nucleotides, the CDR3 is TGTGCCAGCAGTCCCGGACAGGGGGTGTCGGTCGAGCAGTACTTC. Encoded protein: CASSPGQGVSVEQYF. This chain uses TRBV12-3 or TRBV12-4 with TRBJ2-7; TRBD1 matches 10 bases. The CDR3 is made up of 15 amino acids. V lost 5 bases and J lost 6; bases outside the gene matches: 10.

This clonotype was observed at least ten times. The chain joins TRBV7-2 to TRBJ1-2; the D is unclear. CDR1 and CDR2 from the germline V gene are SGHTA and FQGNSA. The CDR3 runs to 14 residues. V lost 1 base and J 4 bases, leaving 10 bases between the germline ends. The CDR3 DNA is TGTGCCAGCAGCTTAGGCGACGGGGTCTATGGCTACACCTTC. Encoded protein: CASSLGDGVYGYTF.

The sample holds a few counts of this clonotype. The J gene is TRBJ2-7, the V gene TRBV30; D unclear. The CDR3 loop spans 15 amino acids. V was pared by 1 base and J by 2 bases, with 15 bases between. Germline CDR1 reads GTSNPN; CDR2 reads SVGIG (reference sequence). CDR3 DNA: TGTGCCTGGAGTGGAGTTTTAGGGCCCACCTACGAGCAGTACTTC. Its protein product is CAWSGVLGPTYEQYF. The full variable domain, with the rest looked up from reference TRBV30 and TRBJ2-7, is SQTIHQWPATLVQPVGSPLSLECTVEGTSNPNLYWYRQAAGRGLQLLFYSVGIGQISSEVPQNLSASRPQDRQFILSSKKLLLSDSGFYLCAWSGVLGPTYEQYFGPGTRLTVT.

In this sample, this clonotype turned up once. This chain uses TRBV20-1 with TRBJ2-7, with TRBD2 matching 10 bases. The CDR3 has 15 residues. Looked up from germline, CDR1 is DFQATT and CDR2 is SNEGSKA (reference sequence). J gave up 6 bases and V 0 bases, and 8 bases lay outside the gene matches. This chain's CDR3 is CSARESLAGFGEQYF. Here the CDR3 DNA reads TGCAGTGCTAGAGAGTCACTAGCGGGATTCGGCGAGCAGTACTTC.

In its sample, this clonotype was seen once. The chain combines TRBV19 with TRBJ2-7; D is unclear. The CDR3 loop spans 13 amino acids. Germline loops: CDR1 LNHDA, CDR2 SQIVND (reference sequence). The V end was cut by 7 bases, the J end by 0 bases, with 10 bases between. The CDR3 nucleotides read TGTGCCAGTAAAGGGCGGAACTCCTACGAGCAGTACTTC. It translates to CASKGRNSYEQYF.

This clonotype was observed many times. V gene TRBV7-8 combines with J gene TRBJ1-2; D might be TRBD1 (6 bases). Trimming shortened V by 3 bases and J by 4 bases, and 15 bases separated the two germline ends. The CDR3 runs 15 residues. Germline V gene lookup returns CDR1 SGHVS and CDR2 FQNEAQ. CDR3 in amino acids: CASSLARDTLYGYTF. CDR3 nucleotides: TGTGCCAGCAGCTTGGCCCGGGACACCCTCTATGGCTACACCTTC. Full variable domain (outside the CDR3, taken from reference TRBV7-8 and TRBJ1-2): GAGVSQSPRYKVAKRGQDVALRCDPISGHVSLFWYQQALGQGPEFLTYFQNEAQLDKSGLPSDRFFAERPEGSVSTLKIQRTQQEDSAVYLCASSLARDTLYGYTFGSGTRLTVV.

At least ten counts were recorded for this clonotype. The rearrangement uses TRBV11-2 and TRBJ1-2; D remains ambiguous. This CDR3 contains 16 residues. Trimming took off 5 bases at V and 0 bases at J, with 16 bases between the two ends. The germline V gene has CDR1 SGHAT and CDR2 FQNNGV. CDR3 DNA sequence: TGTGCCAGCAGCGCCGCCAGGACGTTCGCTAACTATGGCTACACCTTC. Translating gives CASSAARTFANYGYTF.

This clonotype has ten or more counts. This chain connects TRBV27 to TRBJ1-4; TRBD1 is a possible D gene (6 bases). CDR1 and CDR2 from the germline V gene are MNHEY and SMNVEV (reference sequence). The CDR3 runs to 14 residues. Trimming pared 3 bases from V and 8 bases from J, leaving 13 bases between. The CDR3, as DNA: TGTGCCAGCAGTTTCTGGGGGGGGGGCGAAAAACTGTTTTTT. It encodes CASSFWGGGEKLFF. The full variable domain, in which reference TRBV27 and TRBJ1-4 provide the parts outside the CDR3, is EAQVTQNPRYLITVTGKKLTVTCSQNMNHEYMSWYRQDPGLGLRQIYYSMNVEVTDKGDVPEGYKVSRKEKRNFPLILESPSPNQTSLYFCASSFWGGGEKLFFGSGTQLSVL.

The J gene is TRBJ2-2, the V gene TRBV7-2; tentative D call: TRBD2 (5 bases). Germline V gives CDR1 SGHTA, CDR2 FQGNSA. This CDR3 is 14 amino acids long. V was clipped by 1 base and J by 7 bases, with 10 bases between them. Written as DNA, the CDR3 is TGTGCCAGCAGCTTAGGACCCGGGGACGGGGAGCTGTTTTTT. This sequence encodes CASSLGPGDGELFF.

This clonotype has at least ten counts. CDR3 nucleotide sequence: TGTGCCAGCAGCTTAGCGGGCACCAACACTGAAGCTTTCTTT. Its translation is CASSLAGTNTEAFF. The V and J genes are TRBV7-9 and TRBJ1-1; D unresolved. The V end lost 0 bases, the J end lost 2 bases, and 7 bases lay between the germline ends. The CDR3 length is 14 residues. The germline V gene encodes CDR1 SEHNR and CDR2 FQNEAQ (reference sequence).